One and the same sample provided the 10 T cell receptor beta chains below, sequenced in a study of cytomegalovirus exposure and HLA in healthy donors. PCR used 60 Vbeta primers and 13 Jbeta primers. This table comes from immunoSEQ multiplex PCR, and its TCRdb copy is limited to in-frame clones, with some not included. Altogether 110,000 to 150,000 clones are present, about three quarters being singletons, with the ten largest covering less than 5%. Sequenced sample: PBMCs. The receptors originated from a male donor in good health and CMV-seronegative.

V usage is TRBV5-1 and J usage is TRBJ2-3; D not certain. The CDR3 has 15 amino acids. The V gene lost 4 bases and the J gene lost 3 bases, with 15 bases spanning the gap. Germline V CDR1 and CDR2: SGHRS, YFSETQ. DNA for the CDR3: TGCGCCAGCAGCCCGACATTATTTGGGACAGATACGCAGTATTTT. Its protein is CASSPTLFGTDTQYF.

The V gene is TRBV11-1, the J gene TRBJ2-5, with D perhaps TRBD2 (6 bases). V lost 7 bases, J lost 6 bases, and 21 bases lay in between. CDR1 SGHAT and CDR2 FQDESV come from the germline V gene (reference sequence). The CDR3 has 15 residues. CDR3 DNA sequence: TGTGCCAGCACCATAAGTGGGGGGAACGTGAAGACCCAGTACTTC. Translated: CASTISGGNVKTQYF.

The gene calls are TRBV29-1 and TRBJ2-6, with D maybe TRBD1 (5 bases). Germline loops: CDR1 SQVTM, CDR2 ANQGSEA. The CDR3 sequence is 14 residues long. V dropped 4 bases and J dropped 0 bases, with 7 bases sitting between them. For the CDR3, the DNA is TGCAGCGTTGTAGGGGTCTCTGGGGCCAACGTCCTGACTTTC. It yields the protein CSVVGVSGANVLTF.

The CDR3 sequence is CASSQDRLETSYEQFF. The DNA of the CDR3 is TGCGCCAGCAGCCAAGATAGACTAGAGACCTCTTATGAGCAGTTCTTC. The chain links TRBV4-1 to TRBJ2-1; D perhaps matches TRBD2 (6 bases). Looked up from germline, CDR1 is MGHRA and CDR2 is YSYEKL. The ends were cut back, 0 bases at V and 8 bases at J, with 17 bases in the middle. This CDR3 spans 16 amino acids.

The table lists this clone with a few counts. The chain combines TRBV7-2 with TRBJ2-1; 10 bases map to TRBD2. The germline CDR1 and CDR2 sequences are SGHTA and FQGNSA. The CDR3 length is 16 residues. J gave up 7 bases and V 2 bases, and 8 bases lay outside the gene matches. The CDR3 protein is CASSLQRGGPRNEQFF. The CDR3 DNA reads TGTGCCAGCAGCTTACAGCGGGGGGGCCCGAGGAATGAGCAGTTCTTC.

The chain couples TRBV7-6 to TRBJ2-7; weak D call: TRBD1 (6 bases). This CDR3 has 16 amino acids. Germline CDR1 SGHVS, CDR2 FNYEAQ. The V end was cut by 1 base, the J end by 0 bases, with 13 bases between. The CDR3 DNA follows: TGTGCCAGCAGCTTAGGGCAGGGGCCTAGCTCCTACGAGCAGTACTTC. This sequence encodes CASSLGQGPSSYEQYF. The whole variable domain, remainder taken from reference TRBV7-6 and TRBJ2-7, is GAGVSQSPRYKVTKRGQDVALRCDPISGHVSLYWYRQALGQGPEFLTYFNYEAQQDKSGLPNDRFSAERPEGSISTLTIQRTEQRDSAMYRCASSLGQGPSSYEQYFGPGTRLTVT.

A few counts support this clone. The V and J genes are TRBV10-3 and TRBJ1-2; D is unresolved. Germline-derived CDR1 and CDR2 are ENHRY and SYGVKD. Trimming cost V 3 bases and J 4 bases, with 9 bases left between them. The CDR3 has 13 residues. The CDR3 nucleotides read TGTGCCATCAGTGACAGGCCCCTCTATGGCTACACCTTC. This sequence encodes CAISDRPLYGYTF.

The genes are TRBV7-8 and TRBJ2-7; 7 positions match TRBD1. Germline CDR1 reads SGHVS; CDR2 reads FQNEAQ. The CDR3 is 13 residues long. The V and J ends lost 11 bases and 2 bases, in that order; junction bases with no gene match: 9. CDR3 in DNA: TGTGCCGTCTCGACAGGGCCAGCCTACGAGCAGTACTTC. This sequence encodes CAVSTGPAYEQYF.

The rearrangement uses TRBV18 and TRBJ1-2, with 7 positions matching TRBD1. The CDR3 is 15 residues long. Germline trimming cut 2 bases from V and 3 bases from J; bases unmatched to any gene: 6. Per germline, CDR1 KGHSH and CDR2 LQKENI. Here the CDR3 DNA reads TGTGCCAGCTCACCAGGGAAGGGGGCAGACTATGGCTACACCTTC. Translation gives CASSPGKGADYGYTF.

The genes are TRBV23-1 and TRBJ1-1, with D possibly being TRBD1 (5 bases). TRBV23-1 is filed as an ORF, its function uncertain. V lost 8 bases to trimming and J lost 3 bases, with 34 bases between them. CDR3 size: 20 residues. As DNA, the CDR3 is TGCGCCAGCCCCCTCTCCCCCGAAAGGACCGACGGGAGAGGGGACACTGAAGCTTTCTTT. As protein: CASPLSPERTDGRGDTEAFF.